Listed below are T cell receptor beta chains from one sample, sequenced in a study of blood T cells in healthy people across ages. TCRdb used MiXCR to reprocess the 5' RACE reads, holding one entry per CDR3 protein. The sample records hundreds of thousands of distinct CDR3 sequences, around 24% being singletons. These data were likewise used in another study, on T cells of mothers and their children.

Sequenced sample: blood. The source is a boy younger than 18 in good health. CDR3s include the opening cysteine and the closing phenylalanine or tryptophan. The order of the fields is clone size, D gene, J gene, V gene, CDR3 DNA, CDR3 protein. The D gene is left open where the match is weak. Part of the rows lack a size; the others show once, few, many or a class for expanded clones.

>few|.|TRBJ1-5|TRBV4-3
TGCGCCAGCAGCCAAGGTTGGGGGGCGTCGAGCAATCAGCCCCAGCATTTT
CASSQGWGASSNQPQHF
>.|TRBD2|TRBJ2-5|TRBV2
TGTGCCAGCACTATAGCGGGGAACCAAGAGGCCCAGTACTTC
CASTIAGNQEAQYF
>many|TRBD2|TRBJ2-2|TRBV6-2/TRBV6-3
TGTGCCAGCAGTAGGACTAGCGAGATAAACACCGGGGAGCTGTTTTTT
CASSRTSEINTGELFF
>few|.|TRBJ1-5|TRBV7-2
TGTGCCAGCAGCTTAACCGGGGTAGGGGTGCGCAATCAGCCCCAGCATTTT
CASSLTGVGVRNQPQHF
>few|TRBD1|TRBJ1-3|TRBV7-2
TGTGCCAGCAGCTTAGGAAGAACAGGGGTATACGGAAACACCATATATTTT
CASSLGRTGVYGNTIYF
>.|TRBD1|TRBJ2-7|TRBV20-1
TGCAGTGCTAGAGGGGGACAGTTGCCCCCCTACGAGCAGTACTTC
CSARGGQLPPYEQYF
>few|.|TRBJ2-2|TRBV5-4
TGTGCCACCCCTAGGGACACCGGGGAGCTGTTTTTT
CATPRDTGELFF
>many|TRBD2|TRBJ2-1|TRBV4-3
TGCGCCAGCCTGGAGCGTGGGCTAGCGGGAGACATTTCCCCGAATGAGCAGTTCTTC
CASLERGLAGDISPNEQFF
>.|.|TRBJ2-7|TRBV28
TGTGCCAGCGGAGGAGGGAGCGAGCAGTACTTC
CASGGGSEQYF
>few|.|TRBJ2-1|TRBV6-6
TGTGCCAGCAGTCCCCGAAGGGTTTCCTACAATGAGCAGTTCTTC
CASSPRRVSYNEQFF
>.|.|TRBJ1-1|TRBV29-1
TGCAGCGTTGTATCCGAAAAAGCTTTCTTT
CSVVSEKAFF
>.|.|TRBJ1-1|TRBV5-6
TGTGCCAGCAGCTCAGCCGGGATATTGGGGGCTTTCTTT
CASSSAGILGAFF
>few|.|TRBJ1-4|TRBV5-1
TGCGCCAGCAGCCCCCGACAGGAGGTTTTTTCTAATGAAAAACTGTTTTTT
CASSPRQEVFSNEKLFF
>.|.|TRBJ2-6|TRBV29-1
TGCAGCGCCGACGGGGAAGCTGGGGCCAACGTCCTGACTTTC
CSADGEAGANVLTF
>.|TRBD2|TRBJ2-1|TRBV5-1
TGCGCCAGCAGCAACCCCGGGACTAGCGGGGTGTTTGTCTACAATGAGCAGTTCTTC
CASSNPGTSGVFVYNEQFF
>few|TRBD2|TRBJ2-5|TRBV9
TGTGCCAGCAGCGTAGCGGGGGGGATGGGAGAGACCCAGTACTTC
CASSVAGGMGETQYF
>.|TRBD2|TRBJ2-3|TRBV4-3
TGCGCCAGCAGCCAACAGACGGGGGGGCTTTCAGATACGCAGTATTTT
CASSQQTGGLSDTQYF
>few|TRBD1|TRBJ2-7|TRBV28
TGTGCCAGCAGTTTAACAAGGGACAGGGACTACGAGCAGTACTTC
CASSLTRDRDYEQYF
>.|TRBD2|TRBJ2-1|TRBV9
TGTGCCAGCAGCGTAGCGAAGCGGGGGACCGGAAATGAGCAGTTCTTC
CASSVAKRGTGNEQFF
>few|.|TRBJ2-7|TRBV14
TGTGCTTCGCAGGGCCCTTTACTCGAGCAGTACTTC
CASQGPLLEQYF
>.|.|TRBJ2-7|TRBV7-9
TGTGCCAGCAGCTTTATCAGGGGAAGGTACGAGCAGTACTTC
CASSFIRGRYEQYF
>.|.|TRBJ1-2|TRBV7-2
TGTGCCAGCAGCCCCGCAACAGGGTTTTATGGCTACACCTTC
CASSPATGFYGYTF
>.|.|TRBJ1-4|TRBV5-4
TGTGCCAGCAGCTTGGAGGGACCGCTTAATGAAAAACTGTTTTTT
CASSLEGPLNEKLFF
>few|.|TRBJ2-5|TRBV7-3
TGTGCCAGCAGCTTAAGGGCAGGGGTCGAAGAGACCCAGTACTTC
CASSLRAGVEETQYF
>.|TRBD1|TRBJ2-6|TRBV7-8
TGTGCCAGCTCTCCAGGGAGGCAGGGGGCTAACTCTGGGGCCAACGTCCTGACTTTC
CASSPGRQGANSGANVLTF
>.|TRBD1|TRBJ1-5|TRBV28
TGTGCCAGCGGGTTACGGGACAGTACTCCAGATACGCAGCATTTT
CASGLRDSTPDTQHF
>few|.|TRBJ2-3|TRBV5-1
TGCGCCAGCAGTATCTCGGGGCCCCGAACAGATACGCAGTATTTT
CASSISGPRTDTQYF
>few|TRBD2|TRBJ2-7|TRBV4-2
TGTGCCAGCAGCCAAGATGGTCGGCTAGCGGGAGCCACGTCCTACGAGCAGTACTTC
CASSQDGRLAGATSYEQYF
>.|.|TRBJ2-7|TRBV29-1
TGCAGCGTTGAAAACGGCTACGAGCAGTACTTC
CSVENGYEQYF
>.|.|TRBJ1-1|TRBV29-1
TGCAGCGGTGCCGGGACAAAAACTGGTACTGAAGCTTTCTTT
CSGAGTKTGTEAFF
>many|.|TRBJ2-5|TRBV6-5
TGTGCCAGCAGTTACTCGGGGCAAGAGACCCAGTACTTC
CASSYSGQETQYF
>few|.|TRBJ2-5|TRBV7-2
TGTGCCAGCAGCTTTTCGCCCCCGGAGACCCAGTACTTC
CASSFSPPETQYF